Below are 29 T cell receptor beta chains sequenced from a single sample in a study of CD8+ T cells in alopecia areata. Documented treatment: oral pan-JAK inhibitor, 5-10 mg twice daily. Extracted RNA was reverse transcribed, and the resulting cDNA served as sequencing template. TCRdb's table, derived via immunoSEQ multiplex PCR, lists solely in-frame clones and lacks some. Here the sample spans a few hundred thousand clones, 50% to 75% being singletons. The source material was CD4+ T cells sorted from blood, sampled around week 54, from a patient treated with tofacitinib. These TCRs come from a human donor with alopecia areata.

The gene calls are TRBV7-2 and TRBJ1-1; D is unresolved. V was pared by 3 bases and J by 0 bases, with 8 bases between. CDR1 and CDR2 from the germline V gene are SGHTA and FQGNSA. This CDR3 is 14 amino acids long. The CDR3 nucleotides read TGTGCCAGCAGCTTTAAGGCTTTGAACACTGAAGCTTTCTTT. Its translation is CASSFKALNTEAFF. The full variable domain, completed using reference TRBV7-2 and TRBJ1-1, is GAGVSQSPSNKVTEKGKDVELRCDPISGHTALYWYRQSLGQGLEFLIYFQGNSAPDKSGLPSDRFSAERTGGSVSTLTIQRTQQEDSAVYLCASSFKALNTEAFFGQGTRLTVV.

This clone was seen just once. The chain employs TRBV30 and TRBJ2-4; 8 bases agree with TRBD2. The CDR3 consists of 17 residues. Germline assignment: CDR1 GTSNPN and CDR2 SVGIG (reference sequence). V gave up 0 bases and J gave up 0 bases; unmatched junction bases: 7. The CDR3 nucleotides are TGTGCCTGGAGTGTACTTGGACTAGCTTCAGCCAAAAACATTCAGTACTTC. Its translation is CAWSVLGLASAKNIQYF.

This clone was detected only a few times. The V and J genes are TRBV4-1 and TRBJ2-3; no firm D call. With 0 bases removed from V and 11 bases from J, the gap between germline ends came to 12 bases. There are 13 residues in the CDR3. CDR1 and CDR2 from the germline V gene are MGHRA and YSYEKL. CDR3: CASSQEDRWEQYF. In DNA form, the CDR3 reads TGCGCCAGCAGCCAAGAGGACCGGTGGGAGCAGTATTTT.

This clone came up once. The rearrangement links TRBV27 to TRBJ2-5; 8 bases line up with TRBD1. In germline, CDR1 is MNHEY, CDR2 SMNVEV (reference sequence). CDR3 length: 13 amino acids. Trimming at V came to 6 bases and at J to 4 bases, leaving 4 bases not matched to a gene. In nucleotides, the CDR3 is TGTGCCAGCAGCGGCAGGGGGCGAGAGACCCAGTACTTC. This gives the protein CASSGRGRETQYF.

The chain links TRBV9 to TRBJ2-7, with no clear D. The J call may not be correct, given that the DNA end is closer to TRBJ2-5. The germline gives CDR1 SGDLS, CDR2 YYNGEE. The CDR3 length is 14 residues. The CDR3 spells CASSVGLTTETQYF. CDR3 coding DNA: TGTGCCAGCAGCGTAGGTCTCACCACGGAGACCCAGTACTTC.

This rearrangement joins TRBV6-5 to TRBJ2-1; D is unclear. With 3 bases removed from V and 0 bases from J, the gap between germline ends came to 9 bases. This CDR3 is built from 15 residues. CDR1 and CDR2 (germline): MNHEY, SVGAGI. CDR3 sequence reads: CASSYRQISYNEQFF. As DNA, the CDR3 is TGTGCCAGCAGTTATCGGCAGATCTCCTACAATGAGCAGTTCTTC.

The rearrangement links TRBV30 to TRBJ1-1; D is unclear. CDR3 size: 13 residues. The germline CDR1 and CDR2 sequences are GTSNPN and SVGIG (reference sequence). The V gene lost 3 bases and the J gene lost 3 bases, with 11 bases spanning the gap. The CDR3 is CAWRTESHTEAFF. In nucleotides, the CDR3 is TGTGCCTGGAGGACGGAGTCTCACACTGAAGCTTTCTTT.

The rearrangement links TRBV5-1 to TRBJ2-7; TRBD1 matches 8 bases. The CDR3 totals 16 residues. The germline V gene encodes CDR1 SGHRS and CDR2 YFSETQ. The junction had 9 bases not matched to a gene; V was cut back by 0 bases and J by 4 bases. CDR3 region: CASSLGPWTGWYEQYF. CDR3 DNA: TGCGCCAGCAGCTTGGGGCCCTGGACAGGGTGGTACGAGCAGTACTTC.

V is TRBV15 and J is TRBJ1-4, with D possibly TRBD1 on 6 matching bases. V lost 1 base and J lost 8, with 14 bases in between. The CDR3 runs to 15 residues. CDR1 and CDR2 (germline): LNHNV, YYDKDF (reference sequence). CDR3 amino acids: CATSRAGTGREKLFF. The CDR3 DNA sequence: TGTGCCACCAGCAGAGCGGGCACAGGGAGAGAAAAACTGTTTTTT. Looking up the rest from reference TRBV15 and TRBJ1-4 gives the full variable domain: DAMVIQNPRYQVTQFGKPVTLSCSQTLNHNVMYWYQQKSSQAPKLLFHYYDKDFNNEADTPDNFQSRRPNTSFCFLDIRSPGLGDTAMYLCATSRAGTGREKLFFGSGTQLSVL.

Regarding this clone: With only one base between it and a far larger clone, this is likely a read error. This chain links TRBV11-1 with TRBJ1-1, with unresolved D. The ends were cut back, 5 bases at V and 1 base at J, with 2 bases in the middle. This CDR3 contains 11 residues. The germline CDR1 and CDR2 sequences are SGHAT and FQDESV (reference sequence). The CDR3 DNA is TGTGCCAGCAGCCAGAACACTGAAGCTTTCTTT. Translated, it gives CASSQNTEAFF.

CDR3: CASSFPGEETQYF. CDR3 bases: TGTGCCAGCAGCTTCCCAGGGGAAGAGACCCAGTACTTC. This chain links TRBV5-5 with TRBJ2-5; a weak D match, TRBD1 (6 bases). V was pared by 2 bases and J by 3 bases, with 8 bases between. The CDR3 runs to 13 residues. Germline values: CDR1 SGHKS, CDR2 YYEKEE (reference sequence).

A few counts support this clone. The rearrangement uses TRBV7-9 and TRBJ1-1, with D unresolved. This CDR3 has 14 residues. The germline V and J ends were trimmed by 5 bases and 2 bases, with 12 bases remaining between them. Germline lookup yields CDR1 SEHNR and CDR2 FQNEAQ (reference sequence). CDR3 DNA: TGTGCCAGCAGCGAGGTAGGAGCCAACACTGAAGCTTTCTTT. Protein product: CASSEVGANTEAFF.

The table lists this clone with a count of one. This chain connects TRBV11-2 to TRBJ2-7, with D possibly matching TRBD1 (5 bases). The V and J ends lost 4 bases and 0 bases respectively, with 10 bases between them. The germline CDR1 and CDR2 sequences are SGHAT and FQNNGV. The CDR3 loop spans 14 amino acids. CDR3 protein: CASSSWTRSYEQYF. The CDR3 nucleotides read TGTGCCAGCAGCTCTTGGACACGCTCCTACGAGCAGTACTTC.

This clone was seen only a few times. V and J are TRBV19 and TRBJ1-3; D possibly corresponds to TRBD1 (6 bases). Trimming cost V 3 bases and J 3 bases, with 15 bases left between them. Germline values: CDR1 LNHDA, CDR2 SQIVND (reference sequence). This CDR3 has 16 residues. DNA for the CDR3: TGTGCCAGTAGTATTCAGCTTTGGGGGCTTGGAAACACCATATATTTT. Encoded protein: CASSIQLWGLGNTIYF.

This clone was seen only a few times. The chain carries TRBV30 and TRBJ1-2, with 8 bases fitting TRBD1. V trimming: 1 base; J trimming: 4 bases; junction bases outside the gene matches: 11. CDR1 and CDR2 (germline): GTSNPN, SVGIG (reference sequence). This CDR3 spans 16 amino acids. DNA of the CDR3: TGTGCCTGGAGTGCGCCTCGACAGGGGCGGGGCTATGGCTACACCTTC. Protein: CAWSAPRQGRGYGYTF.

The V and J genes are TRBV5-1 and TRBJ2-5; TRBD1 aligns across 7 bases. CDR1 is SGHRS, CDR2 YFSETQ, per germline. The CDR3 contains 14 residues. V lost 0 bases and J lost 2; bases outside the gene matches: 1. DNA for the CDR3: TGCGCCAGCAGCTTGGGCAGGGGGCAAGAGACCCAGTACTTC. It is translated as CASSLGRGQETQYF.

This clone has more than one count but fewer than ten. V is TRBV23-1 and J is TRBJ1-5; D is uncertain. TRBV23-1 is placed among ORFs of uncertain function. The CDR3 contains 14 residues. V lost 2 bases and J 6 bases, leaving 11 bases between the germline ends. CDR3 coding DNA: TGCGCCAGCAGTCAAAACGGAGTGTTTCAGCCCCAGCATTTT. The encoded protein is CASSQNGVFQPQHF.

This chain's CDR3 is CASSLDRGSYNEQFF. DNA for the CDR3: TGCGCCAGCAGCCTGGACAGGGGCTCCTACAATGAGCAGTTCTTC. V is TRBV4-3 and J is TRBJ2-1; 9 positions match TRBD1. The CDR3 consists of 15 residues. CDR1 and CDR2 from the germline V gene are LGHNA and YSLEER. V was clipped by 4 bases and J by 0 bases; unmatched bases: 1.

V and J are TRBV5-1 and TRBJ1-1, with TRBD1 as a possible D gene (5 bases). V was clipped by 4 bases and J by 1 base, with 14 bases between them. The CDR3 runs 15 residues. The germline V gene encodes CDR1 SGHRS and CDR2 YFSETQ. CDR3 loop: CASSPHGTENTEAFF. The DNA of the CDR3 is TGCGCCAGCAGCCCACACGGGACGGAGAACACTGAAGCTTTCTTT.

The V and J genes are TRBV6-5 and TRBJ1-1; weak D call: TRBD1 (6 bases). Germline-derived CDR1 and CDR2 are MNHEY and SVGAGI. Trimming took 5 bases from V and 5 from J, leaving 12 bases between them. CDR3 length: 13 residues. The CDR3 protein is CASSTGSKTEAFF. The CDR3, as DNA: TGTGCCAGCAGTACAGGGAGCAAAACTGAAGCTTTCTTT.

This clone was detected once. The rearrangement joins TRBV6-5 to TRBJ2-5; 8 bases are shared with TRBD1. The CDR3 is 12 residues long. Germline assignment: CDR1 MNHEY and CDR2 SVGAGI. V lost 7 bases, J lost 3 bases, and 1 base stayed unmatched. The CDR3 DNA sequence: TGTGCCAGCATGGACAGGGAAGAGACCCAGTACTTC. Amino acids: CASMDREETQYF.

CDR3 nucleotide sequence: TGTGCCTGGGTGACAGGGGCCAGCTCCTACGAGCAGTACTTC. Translated, it gives CAWVTGASSYEQYF. The genes are TRBV30 and TRBJ2-7, with 8 bases that match TRBD1. CDR3 size: 14 residues. The germline V gene encodes CDR1 GTSNPN and CDR2 SVGIG (reference sequence). The trim removed 5 bases at V and 0 bases at J, leaving 6 bases unmatched. The full variable domain, with the rest looked up from reference TRBV30 and TRBJ2-7, is SQTIHQWPATLVQPVGSPLSLECTVEGTSNPNLYWYRQAAGRGLQLLFYSVGIGQISSEVPQNLSASRPQDRQFILSSKKLLLSDSGFYLCAWVTGASSYEQYFGPGTRLTVT.

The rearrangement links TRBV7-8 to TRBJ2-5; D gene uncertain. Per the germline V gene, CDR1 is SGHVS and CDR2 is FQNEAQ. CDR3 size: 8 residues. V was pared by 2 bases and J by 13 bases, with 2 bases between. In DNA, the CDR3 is TGTGCCAGCAGCTTACTGTACTTC. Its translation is CASSLLYF.

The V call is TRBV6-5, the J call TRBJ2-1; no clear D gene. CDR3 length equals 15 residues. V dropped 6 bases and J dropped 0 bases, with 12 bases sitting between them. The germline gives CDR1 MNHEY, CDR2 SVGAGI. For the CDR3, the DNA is TGTGCCAGCAGGCCGACTCGATCCTCCTACAATGAGCAGTTCTTC. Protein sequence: CASRPTRSSYNEQFF.

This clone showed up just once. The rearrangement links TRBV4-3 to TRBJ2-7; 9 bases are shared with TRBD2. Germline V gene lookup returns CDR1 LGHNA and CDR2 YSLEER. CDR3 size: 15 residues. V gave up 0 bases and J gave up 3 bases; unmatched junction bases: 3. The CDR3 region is CASSQEARGGYEQYF. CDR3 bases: TGCGCCAGCAGCCAAGAGGCGCGGGGGGGCTACGAGCAGTACTTC.

Here the CDR3 DNA reads TGTGCCTGGAGTCCCGGGGAGCTGTTTTTT. This translates into CAWSPGELFF. The chain combines TRBV30 with TRBJ2-2; D unresolved. Germline CDR1 is GTSNPN and CDR2 is SVGIG (reference sequence). Trimming pared 2 bases from V and 6 bases from J, leaving 1 base between. The CDR3 runs 10 residues.

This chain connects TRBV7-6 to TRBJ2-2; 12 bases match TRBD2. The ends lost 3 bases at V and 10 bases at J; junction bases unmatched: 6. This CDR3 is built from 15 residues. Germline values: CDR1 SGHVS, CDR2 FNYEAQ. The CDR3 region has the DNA TGTGCCAGCAGCTTTACTAGCGGGGGGCTCGAGGAGCTGTTTTTT. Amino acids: CASSFTSGGLEELFF.

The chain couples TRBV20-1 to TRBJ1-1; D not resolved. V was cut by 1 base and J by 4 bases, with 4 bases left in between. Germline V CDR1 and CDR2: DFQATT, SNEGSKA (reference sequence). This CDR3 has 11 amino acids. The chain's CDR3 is CSARVFTEAFF. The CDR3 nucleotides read TGCAGTGCTAGAGTGTTCACTGAAGCTTTCTTT.

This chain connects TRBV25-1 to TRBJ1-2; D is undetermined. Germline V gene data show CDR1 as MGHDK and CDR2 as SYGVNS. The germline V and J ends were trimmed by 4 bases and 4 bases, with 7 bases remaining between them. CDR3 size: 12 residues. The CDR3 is CASSGAVYGYTF. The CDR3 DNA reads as TGTGCCAGCAGTGGAGCCGTCTATGGCTACACCTTC.